These 15 T cell receptor beta chains came from one sample sequenced in a study of T-cell reconstitution after alpha-beta-depleted transplantation in children. This sample's TCRbeta library carried unique molecular identifier barcodes. TCRdb itself ran the PCR reads through MiXCR, one entry per CDR3 protein. Among 500,000 to 600,000 distinct CDR3 sequences listed, around 17% were seen once. Sequencing was performed on PBMCs from the stem cell graft donor, taken from the stem cell graft. All receptors come from a human donor who donated a stem cell graft to a child with acute lymphoblastic leukemia.

This sequence joins TRBV7-3 and TRBJ2-2; D is ambiguous. There are 16 residues in the CDR3. Per germline, CDR1 SGHTA and CDR2 FQGTGA. V was pared by 3 bases and J by 4 bases, with 15 bases between. The CDR3 spells CASSLPAPFVTGELFF. Here the CDR3 DNA reads TGTGCCAGCAGCTTGCCCGCGCCGTTCGTCACCGGGGAGCTGTTTTTT.

This clonotype was recorded a few times. The chain joins TRBV4-1 to TRBJ1-2; weak D call: TRBD1 (5 bases). CDR1 is MGHRA and CDR2 is YSYEKL in the germline V gene. The length of the CDR3 is 16 residues. V gave up 0 bases and J gave up 3 bases, with 14 bases separating them. The CDR3 region is CASSQDPGNRYYGYTF. The CDR3 DNA is TGCGCCAGCAGCCAAGATCCTGGCAACAGGTACTATGGCTACACCTTC.

This chain uses TRBV2 with TRBJ2-7; TRBD2 matches 12 bases. J lost 6 bases, V lost 1 base, and 7 bases had no gene match. The germline CDR1 and CDR2 sequences are SNHLY and FYNNEI. This CDR3 spans 16 amino acids. CDR3 sequence reads: CASSEGVTSGSGEQYF. The CDR3 DNA follows: TGTGCCAGCAGTGAAGGGGTGACTAGCGGGAGTGGCGAGCAGTACTTC.

This clonotype was detected only a few times. This chain uses TRBV3-1 with TRBJ2-5; no reliable D call. CDR1 LGHDT and CDR2 YNNKEL come from the germline V gene (reference sequence). Trimming stripped 0 bases from V and 2 bases from J, with 10 bases between. The CDR3 has 15 amino acids. This CDR3 is CASSQESSLQETQYF. DNA of the CDR3: TGTGCCAGCAGCCAAGAAAGCTCCCTTCAAGAGACCCAGTACTTC.

This clonotype was observed at least ten times. The chain couples TRBV5-5 to TRBJ2-1; weak D call: TRBD2 (5 bases). V was pared by 0 bases and J by 6 bases, with 10 bases between. The CDR3 consists of 14 residues. The germline CDR1 and CDR2 sequences are SGHKS and YYEKEE (reference sequence). This CDR3 reads CASSLGGLGNEQFF. CDR3 DNA sequence: TGTGCCAGCAGCTTGGGAGGGCTAGGCAATGAGCAGTTCTTC.

This clonotype appeared a few times. The chain has TRBV5-1 and TRBJ1-1; 9 nucleotides agree with TRBD1. The CDR3 runs 15 residues. V shed 4 bases, J shed 1 base, and the junction held 5 bases outside the gene matches. CDR1 and CDR2 from the germline V gene are SGHRS and YFSETQ. In DNA form, the CDR3 reads TGCGCCAGCAGCGTAACGGGACAGGGGAACACTGAAGCTTTCTTT. Translated: CASSVTGQGNTEAFF.

The J gene is TRBJ1-1, the V gene TRBV7-3; 7 positions agree with TRBD1. Trimming took 0 bases from V and 5 from J; bases not matched to a gene: 12. Germline CDR1 reads SGHTA; CDR2 reads FQGTGA. The CDR3 length is 17 residues. CDR3 residues: CASSLTGNRGGRTEAFF. CDR3 in DNA: TGTGCCAGCAGCTTAACGGGTAACAGGGGTGGTAGGACTGAAGCTTTCTTT.

This clonotype was seen more than once but under ten times. The chain uses TRBV27 and TRBJ1-1; unclear D gene. V lost 0 bases and J lost 0, with 5 bases in between. CDR3 length: 14 amino acids. From germline, CDR1 is MNHEY and CDR2 SMNVEV (reference sequence). The CDR3 region is CASSLSWLNTEAFF. The CDR3 DNA reads TGTGCCAGCAGTTTATCCTGGCTGAACACTGAAGCTTTCTTT.

The rearrangement joins TRBV7-6 to TRBJ2-3, with 9 positions matching TRBD1. CDR1 is SGHVS and CDR2 is FNYEAQ in the germline V gene. This CDR3 is 16 amino acids long. With V trimmed by 5 bases and J by 5 bases, 11 bases remained unmatched. Here the CDR3 reads CASSTTGTGLGDTQYF. The DNA for the CDR3 is TGTGCCAGCAGCACGACCGGGACAGGGCTCGGAGATACGCAGTATTTT.

This chain connects TRBV9 to TRBJ2-1; no clear D gene. Germline V gives CDR1 SGDLS, CDR2 YYNGEE. The CDR3 is 14 residues long. The V gene lost 4 bases and the J gene lost 4 bases, with 12 bases spanning the gap. In DNA form, the CDR3 reads TGTGCCAGCAGCCCGACATTAGATTACAATGAGCAGTTCTTC. Protein product: CASSPTLDYNEQFF. Full variable domain (outside the CDR3, taken from reference TRBV9 and TRBJ2-1): DSGVTQTPKHLITATGQRVTLRCSPRSGDLSVYWYQQSLDQGLQFLIQYYNGEERAKGNILERFSAQQFPDLHSELNLSSLELGDSALYFCASSPTLDYNEQFFGPGTRLTVL.

In this sample, this clonotype turned up many times. The rearrangement links TRBV5-1 to TRBJ1-1, with D hard to call. Germline-derived CDR1 and CDR2 are SGHRS and YFSETQ. The CDR3 is 12 residues long. The ends were cut back, 0 bases at V and 6 bases at J, with 6 bases in the middle. The CDR3 nucleotides read TGCGCCAGCAGCTTGGAGGGCCCTGAAGCTTTCTTT. This gives the protein CASSLEGPEAFF.

The chain couples TRBV19 to TRBJ2-2; TRBD1 or TRBD2 may be the D gene (5 bases each). Germline CDR1 LNHDA, CDR2 SQIVND (reference sequence). The CDR3 sequence is 13 residues long. Trimming left V 5 bases short and J 7 bases short, with 11 bases between. This chain's CDR3 is CASSPGPHGELFF. Here the CDR3 DNA reads TGTGCCAGTAGTCCGGGACCCCACGGGGAGCTGTTTTTT.

This clonotype has only a few counts. J is TRBJ2-7 and V is TRBV6-5; 8 nucleotides align to TRBD1. Trimming removed 2 bases from V and 4 bases from J; junction bases left unmatched: 4. Germline values: CDR1 MNHEY, CDR2 SVGAGI. The CDR3 sequence is 14 residues long. CDR3 sequence reads: CASSYADRGYEQYF. For the CDR3, the DNA is TGTGCCAGCAGTTACGCCGACAGGGGATACGAGCAGTACTTC.

In the case of this clonotype: At one end, the junction sequence differs from germline, possibly due to a read error. This rearrangement joins TRBV12-3 or TRBV12-4 to TRBJ2-1; D gene ambiguous. CDR3 length: 11 amino acids. CDR3 sequence reads: CASSVAAEQFF. As DNA, the CDR3 is TGTGCCAGCAGTGTAGCAGCTGAGCAGTTCTTC.

This clonotype has only a few counts. The J gene is TRBJ2-1, the V gene TRBV5-1, with 7 bases fitting TRBD1. The V and J ends lost 4 bases and 13 bases, in that order; junction bases with no gene match: 17. This CDR3 spans 15 amino acids. Per germline, CDR1 SGHRS and CDR2 YFSETQ. CDR3 sequence (DNA): TGCGCCAGCAGCCCGTGGGGGACAGAGGTCGCGGTTCAGTTCTTC. Translated: CASSPWGTEVAVQFF.